These 5 T cell receptor beta chains came from one sample sequenced in a study of CD8+ T cells in alopecia areata. Treatment of the sample: oral pan-JAK inhibitor, 5-10 mg twice daily. Extraction and reverse transcription of RNA yielded cDNA as the sequencing template. Clones were read by immunoSEQ multiplex PCR, and TCRdb kept only the in-frame ones, dropping some. The table shows approximately 170,000 clones, with approximately 60% occurring only once. The source was CD4+ T cells sorted from blood, collected at week 24, from a patient treated with tofacitinib. These receptors originate from a human donor with alopecia areata.

The CDR3 loop reads CAWAGTAYEQYF. CDR3 bases: TGTGCCTGGGCGGGGACCGCCTACGAGCAGTACTTC. The V and J genes are TRBV30 and TRBJ2-7; D might be TRBD2 (6 bases). CDR1 GTSNPN and CDR2 SVGIG come from the germline V gene (reference sequence). The CDR3 runs 12 residues. V was trimmed by 5 bases and J by 2 bases, leaving 10 bases between them.

V is TRBV30 and J is TRBJ2-5; 10 bases agree with TRBD1. The DNA end lines up better with TRBJ2-7; the J call may be wrong. The CDR3 runs to 12 residues. CDR1 GTSNPN and CDR2 SVGIG come from the germline V gene (reference sequence). CDR3 nucleotide sequence: TGTGCCTCTGGACAGGGGGTCTACGAGCAGTACTTC. This sequence encodes CASGQGVYEQYF.

The rearrangement joins TRBV28 to TRBJ1-2, with TRBD1 as a possible D gene (6 bases). V shed 2 bases and J shed 1 base, with 8 bases lying between them. CDR1 and CDR2 from the germline V gene are MDHEN and SYDVKM. This CDR3 is built from 14 residues. DNA of the CDR3: TGTGCCAGCAGTTTAGGGGACAATAACTATGGCTACACCTTC. The encoded protein is CASSLGDNNYGYTF.

The gene calls are TRBV19 and TRBJ2-7; the D gene could be TRBD1 or TRBD2 (5 bases each). CDR3 length: 11 residues. Germline lookup yields CDR1 LNHDA and CDR2 SQIVND (reference sequence). Trimming removed 5 bases from V and 6 bases from J, with 8 bases in between. CDR3 in amino acids: CASSRGGEQYF. In DNA form, the CDR3 reads TGTGCCAGTAGTCGGGGCGGCGAGCAGTACTTC. The complete variable domain, with remaining parts taken from reference TRBV19 and TRBJ2-7, reads DGGITQSPKYLFRKEGQNVTLSCEQNLNHDAMYWYRQDPGQGLRLIYYSQIVNDFQKGDIAEGYSVSREKKESFPLTVTSAQKNPTAFYLCASSRGGEQYFGPGTRLTVT.

The chain recombines TRBV29-1 with TRBJ1-4; no reliable D call. In germline, CDR1 is SQVTM, CDR2 ANQGSEA. This CDR3 has 13 amino acids. Trimming pared 3 bases from V and 5 bases from J, leaving 10 bases between. DNA for the CDR3: TGCAGCGTTGACGGGGAGGGAAATGAAAAACTGTTTTTT. This sequence encodes CSVDGEGNEKLFF. The full variable domain, completed using reference TRBV29-1 and TRBJ1-4, is SAVISQKPSRDICQRGTSLTIQCQVDSQVTMMFWYRQQPGQSLTLIATANQGSEATYESGFVIDKFPISRPNLTFSTLTVSNMSPEDSSIYLCSVDGEGNEKLFFGSGTQLSVL.